This TCR beta chain was identified during a study of OX40 agonist ivuxolimab in advanced cancers. A few counts support this clone. Antigen: not known. Study-wide results and limits: In the 0.1 to 3.0 mg/kg range, CD4+ and CD8+ blood T cells had expanded clonally by week 6. Nonresponders included some who also had low normalized T-cell clonal expansion.

J lost 0 bases, V lost 3 bases, and 3 bases had no gene match. The V gene's germline CDR1 is SGDLS and CDR2 YYNGEE. The CDR3 is 15 residues long. Assay: immunoSEQ multiplex PCR; the TCRdb copy retains only in-frame clones and omits some. The table records about 95,000 clones, roughly 84% of them present only once. The V call is TRBV9, the J call TRBJ2-1, with 7 bases aligning to TRBD2. The sample in question was CD4+ or CD8+ T cells sorted from blood, obtained in a trial of the OX40 agonist ivuxolimab. The clonotype originates from an adult with an advanced solid tumor such as melanoma, head and neck, liver or kidney cancer. The CDR3 nucleotides read TGTGCCAGCAGCGCGGGGACTACCTCCTACAATGAGCAGTTCTTC. Amino acid sequence: CASSAGTTSYNEQFF.